The entry below describes one T cell receptor beta chain. Its recognized antigen is unknown. Base qualities are not recorded, but no much larger clone differs from it by a single base. Via the germline V gene, CDR1 is LGHNA and CDR2 YNFKEQ. V lost 0 bases and J lost 5 bases, and the count of bases not matched to a germline gene is 4. Reading from cysteine to phenylalanine, the CDR3 counts 16 amino acids. This entry keeps only the CDR3 DNA: 48 bases, framed from base 1. This sample is part of a study of T-cell reconstitution after alpha-beta-depleted transplantation in children listed by TCRdb under 2016. A note on the overall study: The study quantitatively tracked T-cell immune reconstitution after TCRalphabeta/CD19-depleted allogeneic hematopoietic cell transplantation in children using TCR repertoire profiling.

The receptor library was made with PCR. The sequencer listed for this sample is Illumina HiSeq 2500. To normalize quantification of the TCRbeta repertoire, the TCR libraries were built with molecular barcoding that relied on unique molecular identifiers. TCRdb applied fastp at Q25 and MiXCR to the public reads, then kept only in-frame beta chains. Each CDR3 protein appears once, grouped with its most common genes and DNA. For this sample the table gives 85,000 to 120,000 distinct CDR3 sequences, of which 7% to 8% were detected only once. The ten top clones hold 15% to 20% of the sample. Points the paper makes about the study in general: Over subsequent months, a decline in hyperexpanded clone frequencies was noted, and after one year, T-cell counts and TCRbeta diversity were mostly ascribed to newly produced T cells. Apparently early alphabetaT-cell count recovery about two months after transplant reportedly relied on only several hundred rapidly expanded clones derived from non-depleted graft cells. In some patients, the high TCRbeta diversity seen at day 60 was put down to recipient T cells and intrathymic progenitors that had survived conditioning.

The treatment or condition tag for this specimen amounts to: allogeneic hematopoietic cell transplantation with graft depleted of TCRalphabeta T cells and CD19 B cells. TCRalphabeta/CD19-depleted allogeneic hematopoietic cell grafts were given to the transplant recipients, all of whom were children. This sequence uses TRBV4-2 and TRBJ2-3; 11 central nucleotides agree with TRBD2. The clonotype was recovered from a boy aged 2 to 9 with acute lymphoblastic leukemia, due to receive a stem cell transplant. Sequenced here: PBMCs, sampled before TCRalphabeta/CD19-depleted stem cell transplant. The bases are TGTGCCAGCAGCCAAGAAGGGACTAGCGGCTTAGATACGCAGTATTTT. It is translated as CASSQEGTSGLDTQYF.